This entry features one TCR beta chain sequence. The antigen is not known. Other DNA sequences from this sample encode an identical CDR3 as well. The source of the sample is a study of radiotherapy plus CTLA-4 blockade in lung cancer. Looking at the study overall: Roughly 17% of enrolled patients responded objectively, and roughly 31% had disease control. Study-wide findings and caveats: In blood, tumor-derived TCR clones expanded after radiotherapy plus ipilimumab. It was early blood T cell clone dynamics, with interferon-beta, that reportedly best predicted response.

The germline V gene encodes CDR1 MNHEY and CDR2 SVGAGI. This CDR3 has 14 residues. Trimming shortened V by 9 bases and J by 8 bases, and 17 bases separated the two germline ends. Profiled with immunoSEQ multiplex PCR; TCRdb holds only in-frame clones, not every one. This table holds about 80,000 clones, more than 60% found once. This rearrangement joins TRBV6-5 to TRBJ1-6; D is perhaps TRBD1 (5 bases). The source is a human donor with non-small cell lung cancer whose response to radiotherapy plus ipilimumab could not be evaluated. Some clones in this sample may be carry-over from other donors' samples. The material was peripheral blood, obtained from a patient treated with radiotherapy plus ipilimumab. The CDR3 is CASQTQGGHSPLHF. In DNA, the CDR3 is TGTGCCAGTCAAACGCAGGGTGGGCATTCACCCCTCCACTTT.